One and the same sample provided the 16 T cell receptor beta chains below, sequenced in a study of control samples from healthy donors and cancer patients. This table comes from immunoSEQ multiplex PCR, and its TCRdb copy is limited to in-frame clones, with some not included. The sample consists of about 220,000 clones, just under 95% of them appearing once. Sequenced: blood. Receptors originate from a man aged 50 or older in good health.

The chain couples TRBV28 to TRBJ1-2; 11 bases match TRBD1. The V gene's germline CDR1 is MDHEN and CDR2 SYDVKM. Trimming cost V 6 bases and J 7 bases; bases outside gene matches: 4. The CDR3 is made up of 13 amino acids. The CDR3 DNA reads TGTGCCAGCAGAACCGGGACAGGGGGTGGCTACACCTTC. Its protein product is CASRTGTGGGYTF.

The rearrangement uses TRBV6-2 or TRBV6-3 and TRBJ1-5; possible D gene TRBD1, 5 bases. The CDR3 sequence is 16 residues long. Deletions cut 6 bases from V and 5 bases from J, with 20 bases between. Germline-derived CDR1 and CDR2 are MNHEY and SVGEGT. In DNA, the CDR3 is TGTGCCAGCAGCAACCTCAGGGACCGTAGGCATCAGCCCCAGCATTTT. It codes for CASSNLRDRRHQPQHF.

This rearrangement joins TRBV5-1 to TRBJ2-7, with D hard to call. Trimming took off 4 bases at V and 2 bases at J, with 10 bases between the two ends. The CDR3 covers 13 residues. Germline CDR1 is SGHRS and CDR2 is YFSETQ. The chain's CDR3 is CASSLGSPYEQYF. CDR3 sequence (DNA): TGCGCCAGCAGCCTCGGGTCTCCCTACGAGCAGTACTTC.

The rearrangement links TRBV15 to TRBJ1-3; possible D gene TRBD1, 6 bases. CDR3 length: 16 amino acids. CDR1 LNHNV and CDR2 YYDKDF come from the germline V gene (reference sequence). The V end lost 1 base, the J end lost 0 bases, and 10 bases lay between the germline ends. CDR3 bases: TGTGCCACCAGCAGAGCAGGGGCTCCCTCTGGAAACACCATATATTTT. Its protein product is CATSRAGAPSGNTIYF.

J is TRBJ2-7 and V is TRBV19; D gene ambiguous. The germline gives CDR1 LNHDA, CDR2 SQIVND (reference sequence). The CDR3 length is 14 residues. Trimming took off 4 bases at V and 3 bases at J, with 13 bases between the two ends. The CDR3 nucleotides read TGTGCCAGTAGTAACCATGTGGCAGACTACGAGCAGTACTTC. Translated, it gives CASSNHVADYEQYF.

V is TRBV7-2 and J is TRBJ1-1; possible D gene TRBD1, 5 bases. Trimming stripped 5 bases from V and 4 bases from J, with 14 bases between. Germline CDR1 and CDR2: SGHTA and FQGNSA. The CDR3 is 14 amino acids. CDR3 nucleotide sequence: TGTGCCAGCAGCCCGCACGGGCAGGGCACTGAAGCTTTCTTT. Its translation is CASSPHGQGTEAFF.

This clone was seen only once. The chain couples TRBV5-1 to TRBJ2-5; 10 bases are a match to TRBD1. The CDR3 runs to 15 residues. V dropped 3 bases and J dropped 3; count of bases not matched to a gene: 5. Germline V gene data show CDR1 as SGHRS and CDR2 as YFSETQ. In DNA, the CDR3 is TGCGCCAGCAGCTCGACAGGGGGCAGAGAAGAGACCCAGTACTTC. Translating gives CASSSTGGREETQYF.

The genes are TRBV7-9 and TRBJ1-4; 7 bases match TRBD1. The J segment lost 7 bases and the V segment lost 5 bases, leaving 16 bases of the junction unmatched. The CDR3 covers 17 residues. Looked up from germline, CDR1 is SEHNR and CDR2 is FQNEAQ (reference sequence). DNA for the CDR3: TGTGCCAGCAGCGATTACCCCCGACAGGGTTTGGCTGAAAAACTGTTTTTT. This encodes CASSDYPRQGLAEKLFF.

V and J are TRBV3-1 (or the pseudogene TRBV3-2) and TRBJ1-5; a weak D match, TRBD1 (5 bases). This CDR3 contains 15 residues. Per germline, CDR1 LGHDT and CDR2 YNNKEL (reference sequence). V lost 1 base, J lost 5 bases, and 12 bases lay in between. CDR3 sequence reads: CASSQGAGSDQPQHF. CDR3 in DNA: TGTGCCAGCAGCCAAGGGGCAGGGTCGGATCAGCCCCAGCATTTT.

The J gene is TRBJ2-3, the V gene TRBV6-5; no reliable D call. CDR1 MNHEY and CDR2 SVGAGI come from the germline V gene. The CDR3 is made up of 15 amino acids. V lost 4 bases to trimming and J lost 2 bases, with 13 bases between them. The CDR3 region is CASSSQGLHTDTQYF. The CDR3 DNA sequence: TGTGCCAGCAGTTCCCAAGGGCTACACACAGATACGCAGTATTTT.

Notes on this clone: Its ends do not fully match the called genes, so a read error is possible. This chain links TRBV6-1 with TRBJ2-4; TRBD2 might be the D (5 bases). The CDR3 is made up of 12 amino acids. CDR1 and CDR2 (germline): MNHNS, SASEGT. The CDR3 DNA follows: TGTGCCAGCAGTGAAGATGGGAGTCGAGAGAACTTC. Its protein product is CASSEDGSRENF.

The chain combines TRBV9 with TRBJ1-3; no reliable D call. Germline V lookup: CDR1 SGDLS, CDR2 YYNGEE. This CDR3 has 16 amino acids. The V gene lost 0 bases and the J gene lost 0 bases, with 10 bases spanning the gap. As DNA, the CDR3 is TGTGCCAGCAGCGTAGGGAACGATTTCTCTGGAAACACCATATATTTT. It is translated as CASSVGNDFSGNTIYF. Full variable domain (missing parts from reference TRBV9 and TRBJ1-3): DSGVTQTPKHLITATGQRVTLRCSPRSGDLSVYWYQQSLDQGLQFLIQYYNGEERAKGNILERFSAQQFPDLHSELNLSSLELGDSALYFCASSVGNDFSGNTIYFGEGSWLTVV.

This chain links TRBV27 with TRBJ1-2; D is uncertain. This CDR3 is built from 11 residues. V dropped 4 bases and J dropped 8 bases, with 8 bases sitting between them. The germline CDR1 and CDR2 sequences are MNHEY and SMNVEV (reference sequence). The CDR3 sequence: CASSSGKGYTF. The CDR3 bases are TGTGCCAGCAGTTCCGGGAAAGGCTACACCTTC.

This clone was observed a few times. The chain employs TRBV5-4 and TRBJ2-7, with D unresolved. The CDR3 contains 12 residues. In germline, CDR1 is SGHNT, CDR2 YYREEE (reference sequence). Deletions cut 0 bases from V and 6 bases from J, with 7 bases between. CDR3 coding DNA: TGTGCCAGCAGCTTGGTTGTCGGCGAGCAGTACTTC. It yields the protein CASSLVVGEQYF.

The V gene is TRBV11-2, the J gene TRBJ1-3; D gene uncertain. This CDR3 comprises 15 residues. Germline V CDR1 and CDR2: SGHAT, FQNNGV. Trimming pared 8 bases from V and 0 bases from J, leaving 14 bases between. CDR3 residues: CASSRGDPSGNTIYF. The CDR3 DNA sequence: TGTGCCAGCTCCCGGGGAGACCCCTCTGGAAACACCATATATTTT.

DNA for the CDR3: TGCGCCAGCACCTCCGTCACAGAAAACTATGGCTACACCTTC. It codes for CASTSVTENYGYTF. V and J are TRBV4-1 and TRBJ1-2; no firm D call. The CDR3 contains 14 residues. Germline assignment: CDR1 MGHRA and CDR2 YSYEKL. V lost 7 bases to trimming and J lost 2 bases, with 14 bases between them.